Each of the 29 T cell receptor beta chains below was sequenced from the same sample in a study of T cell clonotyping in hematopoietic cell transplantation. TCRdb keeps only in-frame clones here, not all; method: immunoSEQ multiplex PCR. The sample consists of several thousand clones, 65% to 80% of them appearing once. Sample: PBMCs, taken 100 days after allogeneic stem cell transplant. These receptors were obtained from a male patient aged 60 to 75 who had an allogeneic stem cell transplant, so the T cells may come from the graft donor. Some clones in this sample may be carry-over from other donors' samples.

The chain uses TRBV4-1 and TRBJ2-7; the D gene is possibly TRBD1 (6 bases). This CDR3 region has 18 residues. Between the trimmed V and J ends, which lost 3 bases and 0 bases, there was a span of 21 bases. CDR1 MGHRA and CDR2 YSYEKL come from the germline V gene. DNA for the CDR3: TGCGCCAGCAGCCACCCCTCACCACAGGGTCCCTACTCCTACGAGCAGTACTTC. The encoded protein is CASSHPSPQGPYSYEQYF.

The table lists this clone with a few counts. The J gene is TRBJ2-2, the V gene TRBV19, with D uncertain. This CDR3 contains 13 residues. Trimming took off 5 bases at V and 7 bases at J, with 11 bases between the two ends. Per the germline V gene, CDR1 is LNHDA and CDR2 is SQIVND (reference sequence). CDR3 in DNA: TGTGCCAGTAGTGCGCTAGGGTTCGGGGAGCTGTTTTTT. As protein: CASSALGFGELFF.

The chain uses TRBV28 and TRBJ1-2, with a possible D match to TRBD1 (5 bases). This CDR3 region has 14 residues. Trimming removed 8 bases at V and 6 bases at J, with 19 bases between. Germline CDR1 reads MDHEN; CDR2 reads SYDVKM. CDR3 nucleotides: TGTGCCAGCGGCCGGGAGGGGCAGGGAGATGGCTACACCTTC. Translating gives CASGREGQGDGYTF.

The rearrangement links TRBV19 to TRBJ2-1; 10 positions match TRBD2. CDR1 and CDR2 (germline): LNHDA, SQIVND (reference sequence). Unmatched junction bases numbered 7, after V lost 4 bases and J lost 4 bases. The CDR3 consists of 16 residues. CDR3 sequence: CASSRVLAGSYNEQFF. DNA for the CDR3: TGTGCCAGTAGTAGGGTACTAGCGGGGTCATACAATGAGCAGTTCTTC.

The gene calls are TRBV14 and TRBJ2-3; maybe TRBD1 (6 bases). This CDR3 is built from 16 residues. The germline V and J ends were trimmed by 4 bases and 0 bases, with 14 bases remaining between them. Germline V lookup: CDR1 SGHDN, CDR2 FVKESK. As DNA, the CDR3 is TGTGCCAGCAGCCTCGAGAAAGGGGGAAGCACAGATACGCAGTATTTT. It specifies CASSLEKGGSTDTQYF.

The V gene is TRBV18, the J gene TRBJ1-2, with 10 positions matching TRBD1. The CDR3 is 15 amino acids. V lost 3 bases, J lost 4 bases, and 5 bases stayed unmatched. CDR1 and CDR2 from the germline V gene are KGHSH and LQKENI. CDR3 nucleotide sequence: TGTGCCAGCTCACCCGGACAGGGGGACCTCTATGGCTACACCTTC. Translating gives CASSPGQGDLYGYTF.

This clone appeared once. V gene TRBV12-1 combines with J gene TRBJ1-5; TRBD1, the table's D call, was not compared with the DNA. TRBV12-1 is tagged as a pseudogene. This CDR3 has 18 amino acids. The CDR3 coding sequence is TGTGCCAGCAGCTATAGCCTCTCCGACAGGGGGCAGAATCAGCCCCAGCATTTT. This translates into CASSYSLSDRGQNQPQHF.

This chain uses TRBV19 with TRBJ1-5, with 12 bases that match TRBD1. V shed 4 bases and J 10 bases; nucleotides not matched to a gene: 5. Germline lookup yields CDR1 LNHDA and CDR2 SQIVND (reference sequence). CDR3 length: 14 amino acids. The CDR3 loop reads CASSRGQGARPQHF. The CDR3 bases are TGTGCCAGTAGTAGGGGACAGGGGGCTAGACCCCAGCATTTT.

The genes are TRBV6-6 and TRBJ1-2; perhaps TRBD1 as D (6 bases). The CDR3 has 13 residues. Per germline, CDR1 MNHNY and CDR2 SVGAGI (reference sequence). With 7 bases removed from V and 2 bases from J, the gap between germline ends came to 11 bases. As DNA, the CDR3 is TGTGCCAGCACTCCCGGACAGAACTATGGCTACACCTTC. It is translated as CASTPGQNYGYTF.

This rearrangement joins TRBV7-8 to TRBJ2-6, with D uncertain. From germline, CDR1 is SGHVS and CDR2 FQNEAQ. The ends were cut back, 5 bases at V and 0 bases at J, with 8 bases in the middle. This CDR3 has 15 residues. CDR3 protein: CASSTYNSGANVLTF. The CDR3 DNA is TGTGCCAGCAGCACGTATAACTCTGGGGCCAACGTCCTGACTTTC. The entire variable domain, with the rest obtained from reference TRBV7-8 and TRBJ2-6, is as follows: GAGVSQSPRYKVAKRGQDVALRCDPISGHVSLFWYQQALGQGPEFLTYFQNEAQLDKSGLPSDRFFAERPEGSVSTLKIQRTQQEDSAVYLCASSTYNSGANVLTFGAGSRLTVL.

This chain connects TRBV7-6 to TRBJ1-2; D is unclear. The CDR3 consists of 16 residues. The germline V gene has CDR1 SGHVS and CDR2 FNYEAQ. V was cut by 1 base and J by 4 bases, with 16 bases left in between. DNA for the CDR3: TGTGCCAGCAGCTTAGACGCGAATCCCTCCGGCTATGGCTACACCTTC. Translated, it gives CASSLDANPSGYGYTF.

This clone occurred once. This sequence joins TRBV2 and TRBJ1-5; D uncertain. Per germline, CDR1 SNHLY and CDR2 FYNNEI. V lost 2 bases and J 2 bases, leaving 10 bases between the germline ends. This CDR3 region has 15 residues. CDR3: CASSEIVAGNQPQHF. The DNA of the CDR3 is TGTGCCAGCAGTGAAATTGTGGCAGGCAATCAGCCCCAGCATTTT.

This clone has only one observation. The CDR3 reads CASSLGGADGNYGYTF. The CDR3 DNA reads TGTGCCAGCAGCTTGGGAGGGGCGGATGGTAACTATGGCTACACCTTC. The rearrangement links TRBV5-5 to TRBJ1-2; the D gene is possibly TRBD1 (5 bases). Germline V lookup: CDR1 SGHKS, CDR2 YYEKEE (reference sequence). The ends were cut back, 0 bases at V and 1 base at J, with 13 bases in the middle. This CDR3 has 16 amino acids.

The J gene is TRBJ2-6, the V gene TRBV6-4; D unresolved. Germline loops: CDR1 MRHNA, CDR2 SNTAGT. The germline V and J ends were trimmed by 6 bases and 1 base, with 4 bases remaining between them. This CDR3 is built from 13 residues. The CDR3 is CASSESGANVLTF. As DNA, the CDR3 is TGTGCCAGCAGCGAGTCTGGGGCCAACGTCCTGACTTTC.

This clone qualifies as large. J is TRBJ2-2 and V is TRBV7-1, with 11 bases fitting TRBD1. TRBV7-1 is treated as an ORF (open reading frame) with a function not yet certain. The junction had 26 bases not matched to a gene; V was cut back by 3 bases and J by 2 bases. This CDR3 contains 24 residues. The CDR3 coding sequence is TGTGCCAGCAGCTCCGGAGCCCTTGGGACAGGGGGGATCCATTCGGGGTTCAACACCGGGGAGCTGTTTTTT. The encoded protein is CASSSGALGTGGIHSGFNTGELFF.

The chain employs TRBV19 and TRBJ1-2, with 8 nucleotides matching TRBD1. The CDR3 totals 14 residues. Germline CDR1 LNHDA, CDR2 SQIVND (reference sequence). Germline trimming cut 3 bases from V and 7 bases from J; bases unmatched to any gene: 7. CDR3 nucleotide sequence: TGTGCCAGTAGTATGGGGCAGGGGGCGCTTGGCTACACCTTC. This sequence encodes CASSMGQGALGYTF.

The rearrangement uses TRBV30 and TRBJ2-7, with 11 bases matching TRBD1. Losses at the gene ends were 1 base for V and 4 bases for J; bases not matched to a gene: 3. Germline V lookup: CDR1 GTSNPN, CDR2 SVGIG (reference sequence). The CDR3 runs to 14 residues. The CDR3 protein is CAWSGGTGGYEQYF. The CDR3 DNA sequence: TGTGCCTGGAGTGGAGGGACAGGGGGGTACGAGCAGTACTTC.

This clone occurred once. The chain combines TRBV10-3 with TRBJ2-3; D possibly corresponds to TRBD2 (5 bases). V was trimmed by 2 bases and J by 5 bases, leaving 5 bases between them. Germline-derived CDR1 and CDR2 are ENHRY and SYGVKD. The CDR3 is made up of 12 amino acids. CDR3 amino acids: CAISETRDTQYF. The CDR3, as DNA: TGTGCCATCAGTGAGACTAGAGATACGCAGTATTTT.

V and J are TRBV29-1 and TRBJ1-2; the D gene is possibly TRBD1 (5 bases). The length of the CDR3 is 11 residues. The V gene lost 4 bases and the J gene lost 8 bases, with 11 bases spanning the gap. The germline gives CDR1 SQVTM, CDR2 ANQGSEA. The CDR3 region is CSVVGAEGYTF. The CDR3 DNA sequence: TGCAGCGTTGTAGGGGCGGAGGGCTACACCTTC.

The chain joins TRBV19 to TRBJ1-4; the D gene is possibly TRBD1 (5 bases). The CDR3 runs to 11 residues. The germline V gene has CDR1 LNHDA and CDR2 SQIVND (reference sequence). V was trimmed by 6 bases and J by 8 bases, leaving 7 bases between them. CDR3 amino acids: CASRGDEKLFF. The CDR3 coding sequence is TGTGCCAGTAGAGGGGACGAAAAACTGTTTTTT.

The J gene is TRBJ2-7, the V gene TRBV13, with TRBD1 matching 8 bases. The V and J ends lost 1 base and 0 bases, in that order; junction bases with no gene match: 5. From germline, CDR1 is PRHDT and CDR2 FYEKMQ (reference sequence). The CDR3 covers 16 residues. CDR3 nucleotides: TGTGCCAGCAGCTTAGAGGGGGACAGGTACTCCTACGAGCAGTACTTC. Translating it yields CASSLEGDRYSYEQYF.

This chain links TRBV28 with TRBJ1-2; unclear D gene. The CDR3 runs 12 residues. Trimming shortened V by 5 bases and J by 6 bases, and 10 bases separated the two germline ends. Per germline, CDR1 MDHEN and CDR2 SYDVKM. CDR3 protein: CASSDLDDGYTF. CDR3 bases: TGTGCCAGCAGTGATCTGGACGATGGCTACACCTTC.

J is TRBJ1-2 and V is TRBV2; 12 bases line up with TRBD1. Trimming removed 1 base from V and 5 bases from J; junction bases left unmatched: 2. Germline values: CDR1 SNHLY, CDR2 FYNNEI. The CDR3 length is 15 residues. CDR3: CASSEGGQGAYGYTF. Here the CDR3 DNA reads TGTGCCAGCAGTGAAGGGGGACAGGGGGCTTATGGCTACACCTTC.

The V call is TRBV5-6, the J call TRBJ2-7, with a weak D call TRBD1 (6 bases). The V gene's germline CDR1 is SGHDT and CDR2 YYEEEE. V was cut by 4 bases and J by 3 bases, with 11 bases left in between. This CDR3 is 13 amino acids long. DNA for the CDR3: TGTGCCAGCAGCGTGGACAGTCGCTACGAGCAGTACTTC. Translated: CASSVDSRYEQYF.

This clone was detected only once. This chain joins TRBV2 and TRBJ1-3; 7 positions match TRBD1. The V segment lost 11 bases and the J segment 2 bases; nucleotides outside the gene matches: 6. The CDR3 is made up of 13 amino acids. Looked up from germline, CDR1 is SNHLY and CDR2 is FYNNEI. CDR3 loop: CAVGGTTGNTIYF. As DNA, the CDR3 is TGTGCCGTAGGGGGCACCACTGGAAACACCATATATTTT.

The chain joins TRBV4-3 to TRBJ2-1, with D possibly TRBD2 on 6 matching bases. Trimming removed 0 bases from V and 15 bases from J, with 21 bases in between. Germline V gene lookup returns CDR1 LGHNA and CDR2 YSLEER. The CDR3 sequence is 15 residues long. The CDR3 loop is CASSQEGGLALPWFF. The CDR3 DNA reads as TGCGCCAGCAGCCAAGAGGGGGGATTGGCACTCCCATGGTTCTTC.

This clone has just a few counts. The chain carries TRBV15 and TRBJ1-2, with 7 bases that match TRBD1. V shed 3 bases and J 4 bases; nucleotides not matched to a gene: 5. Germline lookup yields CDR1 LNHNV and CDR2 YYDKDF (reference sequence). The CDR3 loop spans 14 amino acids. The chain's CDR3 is CATSRDRQGYGYTF. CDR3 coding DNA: TGTGCCACCAGCAGGGATCGACAGGGCTATGGCTACACCTTC.

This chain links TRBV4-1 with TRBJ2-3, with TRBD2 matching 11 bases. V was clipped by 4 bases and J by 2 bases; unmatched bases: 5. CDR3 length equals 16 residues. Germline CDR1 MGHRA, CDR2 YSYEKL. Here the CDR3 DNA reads TGCGCCAGCAGCCGATCACTAGCGGGAGTCACAGATACGCAGTATTTT. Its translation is CASSRSLAGVTDTQYF.

CDR3 residues: CASSRTGGAYGYTF. The CDR3 nucleotides read TGTGCCAGCAGCCGGACAGGGGGCGCGTATGGCTACACCTTC. The genes are TRBV13 and TRBJ1-2; TRBD1 matches at 11 bases. Per the germline V gene, CDR1 is PRHDT and CDR2 is FYEKMQ (reference sequence). The junction had 4 bases not matched to a gene; V was cut back by 5 bases and J by 5 bases. The CDR3 loop spans 14 amino acids.